Included here is one T cell receptor beta chain sequence, with context. What it binds is unknown. J gave up 3 bases and V 3 bases, and 5 bases lay outside the gene matches. The CDR3 runs 14 residues. The V gene's germline CDR1 is LGHNA and CDR2 YNFKEQ. This record belongs to a study of T cell responses to AZD1222 COVID-19 vaccine. TCRdb keeps only in-frame clones here, not all; method: immunoSEQ multiplex PCR. The data show about 170,000 clones, with over 85% seen just once and 3.5% to 5% held by the top ten. Study outcomes and limitations: Nearly half of spike-specific TCRs reportedly target unmutated variant regions. The breadth and depth of Spike-specific TCRs increased once two AZD1222 doses had been given.

The sequenced sample was peripheral blood, obtained on day 0 of AZD1222 vaccination. This sequence joins TRBV4-2 and TRBJ2-7, with 7 positions matching TRBD2. The receptor was isolated from an adult in good health. CDR3 nucleotide sequence: TGTGCCAGCAGCCAGTCCCTAGCGGACTACGAGCAGTACTTC. This translates into CASSQSLADYEQYF.